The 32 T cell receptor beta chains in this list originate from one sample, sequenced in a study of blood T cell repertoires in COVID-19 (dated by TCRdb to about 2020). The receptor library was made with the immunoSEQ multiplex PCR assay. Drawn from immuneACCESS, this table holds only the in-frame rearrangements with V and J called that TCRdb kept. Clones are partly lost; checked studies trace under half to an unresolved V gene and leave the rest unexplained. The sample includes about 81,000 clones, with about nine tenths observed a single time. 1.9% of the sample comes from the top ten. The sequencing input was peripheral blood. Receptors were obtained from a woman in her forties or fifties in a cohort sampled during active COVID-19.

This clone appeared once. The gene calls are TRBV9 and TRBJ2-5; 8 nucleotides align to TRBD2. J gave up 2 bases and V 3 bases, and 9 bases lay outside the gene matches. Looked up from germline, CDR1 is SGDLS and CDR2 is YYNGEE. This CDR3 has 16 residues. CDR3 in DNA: TGTGCCAGCAGCGATCCCGGGAGGGACTGGCAAGAGACCCAGTACTTC. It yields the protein CASSDPGRDWQETQYF.

The CDR3: CASSLFQGGSSPLHF. The DNA of the CDR3 is TGTGCCAGCAGTTTATTTCAGGGTGGATCTTCACCCCTCCACTTT. V and J are TRBV28 and TRBJ1-6, with D perhaps matching TRBD1 (5 bases). This CDR3 is 15 amino acids long. Germline values: CDR1 MDHEN, CDR2 SYDVKM. V was cut by 1 base and J by 9 bases, with 13 bases left in between.

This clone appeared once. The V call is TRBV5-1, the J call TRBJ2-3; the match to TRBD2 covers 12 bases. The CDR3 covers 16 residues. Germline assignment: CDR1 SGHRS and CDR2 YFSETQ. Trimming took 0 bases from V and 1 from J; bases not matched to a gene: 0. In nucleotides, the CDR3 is TGCGCCAGCAGCTTGGGACTAGCGGGGGGCACAGATACGCAGTATTTT. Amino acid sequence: CASSLGLAGGTDTQYF.

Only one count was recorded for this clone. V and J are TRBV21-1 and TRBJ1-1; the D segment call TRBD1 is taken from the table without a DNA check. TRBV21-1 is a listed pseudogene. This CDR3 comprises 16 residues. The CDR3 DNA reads TGTGCCAGCAGCTTGGACAGGGGGATGGGGGGCACTGAAGCTTTCTTT. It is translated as CASSLDRGMGGTEAFF.

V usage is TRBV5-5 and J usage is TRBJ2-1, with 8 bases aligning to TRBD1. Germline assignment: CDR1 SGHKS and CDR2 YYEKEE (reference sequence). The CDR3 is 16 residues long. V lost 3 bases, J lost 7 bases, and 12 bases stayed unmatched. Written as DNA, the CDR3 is TGTGCCAGCAGCTCCTTTGGACAGGGAGGTAGGAATGAGCAGTTCTTC. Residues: CASSSFGQGGRNEQFF.

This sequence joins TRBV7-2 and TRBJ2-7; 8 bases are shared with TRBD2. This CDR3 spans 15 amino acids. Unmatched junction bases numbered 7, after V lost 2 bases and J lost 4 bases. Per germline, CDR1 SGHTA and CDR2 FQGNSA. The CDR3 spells CASSLSRLARYEQYF. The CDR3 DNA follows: TGTGCCAGCAGCTTATCGAGACTAGCGAGGTACGAGCAGTACTTC.

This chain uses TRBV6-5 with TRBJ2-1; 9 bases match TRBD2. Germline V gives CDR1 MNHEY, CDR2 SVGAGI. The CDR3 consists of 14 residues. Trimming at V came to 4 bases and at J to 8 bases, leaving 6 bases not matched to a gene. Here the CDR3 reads CASSLGTSWDEQFF. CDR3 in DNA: TGTGCCAGCAGTTTGGGGACTAGCTGGGATGAGCAGTTCTTC.

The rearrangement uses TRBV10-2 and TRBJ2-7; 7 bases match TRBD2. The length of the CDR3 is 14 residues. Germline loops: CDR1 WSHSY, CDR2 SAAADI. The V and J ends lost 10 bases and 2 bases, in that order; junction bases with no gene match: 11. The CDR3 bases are TGCGCCACTTCGCGGGGGAAAACCGCCTACGAGCAGTACTTC. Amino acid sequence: CATSRGKTAYEQYF.

As DNA, the CDR3 is TGTGCCAGCTCACCAGGACAGGGACCCTACGAGCAGTACTTC. It translates to CASSPGQGPYEQYF. V and J are TRBV18 and TRBJ2-7, with TRBD1 identical over 8 bases. The CDR3 consists of 14 residues. From germline, CDR1 is KGHSH and CDR2 LQKENI. The J segment lost 2 bases and the V segment lost 2 bases, leaving 2 bases of the junction unmatched.

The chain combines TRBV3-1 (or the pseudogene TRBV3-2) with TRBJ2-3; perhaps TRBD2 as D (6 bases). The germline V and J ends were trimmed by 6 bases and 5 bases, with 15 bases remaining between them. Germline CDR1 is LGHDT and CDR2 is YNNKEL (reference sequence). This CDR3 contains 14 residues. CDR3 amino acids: CASRFGTSGDTQYF. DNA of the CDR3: TGTGCCAGCAGGTTCGGGACTTCAGGAGATACGCAGTATTTT.

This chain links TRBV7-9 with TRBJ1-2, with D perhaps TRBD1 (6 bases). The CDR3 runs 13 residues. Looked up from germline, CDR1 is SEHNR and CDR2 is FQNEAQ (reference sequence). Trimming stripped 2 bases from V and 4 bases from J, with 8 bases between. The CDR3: CASSLQDSYGYTF. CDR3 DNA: TGTGCCAGCAGCTTACAGGACAGCTATGGCTACACCTTC.

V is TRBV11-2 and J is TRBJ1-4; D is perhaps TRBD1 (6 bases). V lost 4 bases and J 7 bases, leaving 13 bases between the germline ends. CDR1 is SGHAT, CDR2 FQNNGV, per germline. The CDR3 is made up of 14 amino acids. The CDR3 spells CASSSQGRGEKLFF. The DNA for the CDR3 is TGTGCCAGCAGCTCACAGGGCAGGGGTGAAAAACTGTTTTTT. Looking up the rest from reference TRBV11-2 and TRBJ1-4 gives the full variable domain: EAGVAQSPRYKIIEKRQSVAFWCNPISGHATLYWYQQILGQGPKLLIQFQNNGVVDDSQLPKDRFSAERLKGVDSTLKIQPAKLEDSAVYLCASSSQGRGEKLFFGSGTQLSVL.

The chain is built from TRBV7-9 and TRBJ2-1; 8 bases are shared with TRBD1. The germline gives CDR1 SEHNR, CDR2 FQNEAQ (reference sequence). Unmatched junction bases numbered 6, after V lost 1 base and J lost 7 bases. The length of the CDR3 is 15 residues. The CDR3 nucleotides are TGTGCCAGCAGCTTAGGTCAGGGGGCGGTTAATGAGCAGTTCTTC. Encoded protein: CASSLGQGAVNEQFF.

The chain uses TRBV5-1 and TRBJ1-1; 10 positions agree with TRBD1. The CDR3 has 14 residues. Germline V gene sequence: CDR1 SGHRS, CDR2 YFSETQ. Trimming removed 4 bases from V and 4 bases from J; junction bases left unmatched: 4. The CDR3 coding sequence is TGCGCCAGCAGCGGGACAGGGGTGGGCACTGAAGCTTTCTTT. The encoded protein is CASSGTGVGTEAFF.

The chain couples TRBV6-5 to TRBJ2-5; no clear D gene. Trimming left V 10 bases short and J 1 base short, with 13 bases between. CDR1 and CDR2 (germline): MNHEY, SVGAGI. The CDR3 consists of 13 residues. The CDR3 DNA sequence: TGTGCCATCACCAGGCCCGCCCAAGAGACCCAGTACTTC. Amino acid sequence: CAITRPAQETQYF.

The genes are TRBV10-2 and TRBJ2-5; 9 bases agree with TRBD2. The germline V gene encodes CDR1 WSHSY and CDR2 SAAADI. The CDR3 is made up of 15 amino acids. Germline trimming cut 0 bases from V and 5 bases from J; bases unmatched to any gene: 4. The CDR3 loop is CASSESSGGGETQYF. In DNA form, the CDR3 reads TGCGCCAGCAGTGAGTCTAGCGGGGGAGGGGAGACCCAGTACTTC.

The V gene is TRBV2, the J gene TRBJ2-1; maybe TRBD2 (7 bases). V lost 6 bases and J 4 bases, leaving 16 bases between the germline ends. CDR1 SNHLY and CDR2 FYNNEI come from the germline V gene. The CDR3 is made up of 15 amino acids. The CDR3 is CASRGRTRGYNEQFF. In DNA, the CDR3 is TGTGCCAGCAGGGGTAGGACTAGGGGGTACAATGAGCAGTTCTTC.

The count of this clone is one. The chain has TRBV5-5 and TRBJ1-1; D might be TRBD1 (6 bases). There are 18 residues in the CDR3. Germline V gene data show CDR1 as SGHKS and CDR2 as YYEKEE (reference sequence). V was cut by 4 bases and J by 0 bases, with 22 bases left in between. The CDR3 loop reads CASSPQAGVRGVNTEAFF. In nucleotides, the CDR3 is TGTGCCAGCAGCCCCCAGGCGGGAGTCAGGGGTGTGAACACTGAAGCTTTCTTT.

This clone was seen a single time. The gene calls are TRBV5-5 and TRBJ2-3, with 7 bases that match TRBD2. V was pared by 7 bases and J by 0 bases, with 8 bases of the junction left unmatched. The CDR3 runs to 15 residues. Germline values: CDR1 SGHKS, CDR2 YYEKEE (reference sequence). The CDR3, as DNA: TGTGCCAGCGGCCCGGGGAGGGAGAGCACAGATACGCAGTATTTT. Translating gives CASGPGRESTDTQYF.

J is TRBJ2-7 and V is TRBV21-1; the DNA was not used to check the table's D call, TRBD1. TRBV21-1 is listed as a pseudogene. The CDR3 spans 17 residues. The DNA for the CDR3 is TGTGCCAGCAGCAAAGCCTCATCCAGGGCAGCCACCTACGAGCAGTACTTC. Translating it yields CASSKASSRAATYEQYF.

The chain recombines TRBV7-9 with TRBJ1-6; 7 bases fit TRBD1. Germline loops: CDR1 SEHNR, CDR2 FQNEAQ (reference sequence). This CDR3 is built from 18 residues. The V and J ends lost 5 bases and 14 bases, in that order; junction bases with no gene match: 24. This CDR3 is CASSRERDSGSRRATLHF. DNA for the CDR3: TGTGCCAGCAGCAGAGAACGGGACAGTGGATCTAGGAGGGCAACCCTCCACTTT.

The DNA for the CDR3 is TGTGCCAGCAGCTTGGGCGGACAGGGGGCAAGCTACGAGCAGTACTTC. Amino acid sequence: CASSLGGQGASYEQYF. The rearrangement links TRBV5-6 to TRBJ2-7; 11 positions agree with TRBD1. CDR1 SGHDT and CDR2 YYEEEE come from the germline V gene. The J segment lost 3 bases and the V segment lost 0 bases, leaving 5 bases of the junction unmatched. CDR3 length: 16 residues.

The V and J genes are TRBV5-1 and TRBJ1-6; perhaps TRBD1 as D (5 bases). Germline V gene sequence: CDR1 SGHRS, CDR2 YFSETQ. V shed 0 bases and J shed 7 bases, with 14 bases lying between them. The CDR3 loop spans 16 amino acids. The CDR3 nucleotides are TGCGCCAGCAGCTTGGGAGCGGGGGAGGCCAATTCACCCCTCCACTTT. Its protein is CASSLGAGEANSPLHF.

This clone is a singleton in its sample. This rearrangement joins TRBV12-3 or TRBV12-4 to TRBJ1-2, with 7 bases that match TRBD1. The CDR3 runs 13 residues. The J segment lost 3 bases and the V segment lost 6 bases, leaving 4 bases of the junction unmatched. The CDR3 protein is CASRSDRDYGYTF. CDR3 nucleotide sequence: TGTGCCAGCAGGTCAGACAGGGACTATGGCTACACCTTC.

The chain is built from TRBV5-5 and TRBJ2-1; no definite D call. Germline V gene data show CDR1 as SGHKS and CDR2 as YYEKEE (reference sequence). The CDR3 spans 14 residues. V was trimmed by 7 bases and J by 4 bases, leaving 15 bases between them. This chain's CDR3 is CASQKSRDYNEQFF. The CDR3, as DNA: TGTGCCAGCCAAAAATCGAGAGATTACAATGAGCAGTTCTTC.

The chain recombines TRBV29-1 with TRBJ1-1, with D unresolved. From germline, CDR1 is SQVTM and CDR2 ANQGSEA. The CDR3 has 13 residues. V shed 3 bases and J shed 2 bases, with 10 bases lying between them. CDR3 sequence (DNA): TGCAGCGTTGATGCGATCTCCAACACTGAAGCTTTCTTT. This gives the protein CSVDAISNTEAFF.

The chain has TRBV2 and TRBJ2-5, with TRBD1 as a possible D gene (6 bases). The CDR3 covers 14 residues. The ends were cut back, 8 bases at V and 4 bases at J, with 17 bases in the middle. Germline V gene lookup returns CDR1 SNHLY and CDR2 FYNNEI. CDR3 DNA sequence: TGTGCCAGCCGTCGGGACATCACCCTAGAGACCCAGTACTTC. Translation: CASRRDITLETQYF.

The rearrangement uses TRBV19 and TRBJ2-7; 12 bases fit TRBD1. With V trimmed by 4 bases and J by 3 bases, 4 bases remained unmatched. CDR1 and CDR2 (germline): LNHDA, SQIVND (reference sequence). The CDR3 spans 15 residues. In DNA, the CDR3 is TGTGCCAGTAGTAGGGGACAGGGGGCGCGCTACGAGCAGTACTTC. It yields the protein CASSRGQGARYEQYF. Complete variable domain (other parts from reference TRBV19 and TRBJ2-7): DGGITQSPKYLFRKEGQNVTLSCEQNLNHDAMYWYRQDPGQGLRLIYYSQIVNDFQKGDIAEGYSVSREKKESFPLTVTSAQKNPTAFYLCASSRGQGARYEQYFGPGTRLTVT.

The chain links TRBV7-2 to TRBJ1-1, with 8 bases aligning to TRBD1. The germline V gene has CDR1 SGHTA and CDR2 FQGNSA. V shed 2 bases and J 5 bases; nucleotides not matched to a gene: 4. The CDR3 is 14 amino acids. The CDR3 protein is CASSLTGGGTEAFF. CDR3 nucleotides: TGTGCCAGCAGCTTAACAGGGGGGGGAACTGAAGCTTTCTTT.

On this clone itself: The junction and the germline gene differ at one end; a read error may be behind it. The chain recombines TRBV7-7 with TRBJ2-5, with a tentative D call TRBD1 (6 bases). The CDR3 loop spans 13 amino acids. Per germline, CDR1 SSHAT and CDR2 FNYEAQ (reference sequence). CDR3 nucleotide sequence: TGTGCTAGCAGTTCCACAGGGTCGGAGACCCAGTACTTC. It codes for CASSSTGSETQYF.

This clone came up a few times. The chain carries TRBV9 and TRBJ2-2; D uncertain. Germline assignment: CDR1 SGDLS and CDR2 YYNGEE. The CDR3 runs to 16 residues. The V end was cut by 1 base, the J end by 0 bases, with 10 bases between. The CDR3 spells CASSVSPTTNTGELFF. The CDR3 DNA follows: TGTGCCAGCAGCGTATCCCCGACAACGAACACCGGGGAGCTGTTTTTT.

The CDR3 DNA sequence: TGTGCCAGCAGCAAGACCGGGACTAGCGGGGGGTACACAGATACGCAGTATTTT. Translated: CASSKTGTSGGYTDTQYF. The genes are TRBV9 and TRBJ2-3; 15 bases fit TRBD2. The J segment lost 2 bases and the V segment lost 4 bases, leaving 8 bases of the junction unmatched. Germline CDR1 reads SGDLS; CDR2 reads YYNGEE. The CDR3 contains 18 residues.